Below, one T cell receptor (beta chain) is given with its context. Authors' processing steps: Amplification of reference gene primers provided the estimated nucleated cell counts. The repertoire was sequenced with immunoSEQ multiplex PCR; TCRdb's copy has only in-frame clones and lacks some. The V and J calls and the clone size are those of that table, but D and trimming were determined from the DNA. The data hold over 300,000 clones, with 86% observed a single time. The data were taken from a study of blood T cell repertoires in COVID-19. About the research overall: Samples taken during acute and convalescent COVID-19 were collected in the United States, Italy and Spain. T cells, B-cell-depleted T cells, or PBMCs provided the cDNA or gDNA that served as material.

Trimming pared 2 bases from V and 8 bases from J, leaving 7 bases between. The CDR3 contains 13 residues. The rearrangement joins TRBV12-3 or TRBV12-4 to TRBJ1-6; D remains unclear. Source material: peripheral blood. This clonotype was obtained from a woman aged 50 to 60 with acute or convalescent COVID-19. CDR3 amino acids: CASSLSRDSPLHF. In DNA form, the CDR3 reads TGTGCCAGCAGTTTATCTCGGGATTCACCCCTCCACTTT.